The rows below give T cell receptor beta chains drawn from one sample of a study of blood T cell repertoires in COVID-19. Using immunoSEQ multiplex PCR, the repertoire was profiled, and TCRdb retains in-frame clones only, with some absent. The sample holds 350,000 to 450,000 clones, roughly 90% seen once. Sequencing was done on a sample of PBMCs or T cells enriched from blood (not recorded which). Receptor source: a woman aged 40 to 50 who had been exposed to COVID-19. Each CDR3 is given with its conserved first and last residue. A D gene is named only where the DNA matches it firmly. Clone size appears in some rows only: once, few, many, or a class for an expanded clone.

14	TRBD1	TRBV2	NA	TRBJ1-4	CASSRDRVGEKLFF	TGTGCCAGCAGTAGAGACAGGGTGGGAGAAAAACTGTTTTTT
15	NA	TRBV28	NA	TRBJ1-2	CASSLLGGGAYGYTF	TGTGCCAGCAGTTTATTGGGGGGGGGAGCCTATGGCTACACCTTC
14	TRBD1	TRBV28	NA	TRBJ2-7	CASSLVQGAREQYF	TGTGCCAGCAGTTTAGTACAGGGGGCACGGGAGCAGTACTTC
17	TRBD2	TRBV10-1	NA	TRBJ2-3	CASSEWSSGANTDTQYF	TGCGCCAGCAGTGAGTGGTCTAGCGGGGCAAACACAGATACGCAGTATTTT
15	TRBD2	TRBV27	once	TRBJ2-3	CASSLLAGGLDTQYF	TGTGCCAGCAGTTTATTAGCGGGGGGGCTAGATACGCAGTATTTT
14	NA	TRBV2	once	TRBJ2-7	CASRRTEAAYEQYF	TGTGCCAGCAGACGGACAGAAGCCGCCTACGAGCAGTACTTC
13	NA	TRBV11-3	NA	TRBJ1-1	CASSPTSNTEAFF	TGTGCCAGCAGTCCGACTTCGAACACTGAAGCTTTCTTT
15	TRBD1	TRBV7-2	once	TRBJ1-3	CASSSNRGQGNTIYF	TGTGCCAGCAGCTCCAACAGGGGGCAAGGAAACACCATATATTTT
16	TRBD1	TRBV9	few	TRBJ1-2	CASSIRDRDTNYGYTF	TGTGCCAGCAGCATCCGGGACAGGGATACTAACTATGGCTACACCTTC
13	NA	TRBV30	NA	TRBJ1-6	CAWRENRVSPLHF	TGTGCCTGGAGGGAGAACAGGGTTTCACCCCTCCACTTT
15	NA	TRBV15	NA	TRBJ1-5	CATSRVSRVNGPQHF	TGTGCCACCAGCAGAGTATCCCGGGTAAACGGGCCCCAGCATTTT
14	TRBD1	TRBV2	NA	TRBJ1-1	CASRTGFENTEAFF	TGTGCCAGCAGGACAGGGTTCGAGAACACTGAAGCTTTCTTT
16	TRBD2	TRBV3-1/TRBV3-2	NA	TRBJ2-3	CASSPGLAGPADTQYF	TGTGCCAGCAGCCCCGGACTAGCGGGACCCGCAGATACGCAGTATTTT
15	NA	TRBV11-2	NA	TRBJ2-7	CASSLDRRAGYEQYF	TGTGCCAGCAGCTTAGATCGGCGGGCCGGATACGAGCAGTACTTC
13	TRBD1	TRBV24-1	NA	TRBJ1-1	CATSDRGQGEAFF	TGTGCCACCAGTGACAGGGGGCAAGGTGAAGCTTTCTTT
14	NA	TRBV7-2	NA	TRBJ2-3	CASSNQLGGDTQYF	TGTGCCAGCAGCAACCAACTGGGGGGAGATACGCAGTATTTT
14	NA	TRBV11-1	once	TRBJ1-2	CASSLPGQITGYTF	TGTGCCAGCAGCTTACCCGGACAAATCACGGGCTACACCTTC
13	NA	TRBV10-2	NA	TRBJ2-7	CASSDDFSYEQYF	TGCGCCAGCAGTGACGACTTCTCCTACGAGCAGTACTTC
19	TRBD2	TRBV19	NA	TRBJ2-3	CASSMGLAGGQNSGDTQYF	TGTGCCAGTAGTATGGGACTAGCGGGGGGCCAGAATTCGGGAGATACGCAGTATTTT
18	TRBD2	TRBV7-9	NA	TRBJ2-3	CASSLPFRLAGGRDTQYF	TGTGCCAGCAGCCTACCTTTTCGACTAGCGGGAGGTAGAGATACGCAGTATTTT
15	TRBD1	TRBV7-9	NA	TRBJ2-3	CASSSRGQITDTQYF	TGTGCCAGCAGCTCCAGGGGACAGATCACAGATACGCAGTATTTT
16	TRBD1	TRBV7-9	NA	TRBJ1-1	CASSRPGTGLNTEAFF	TGTGCCAGCAGCCGTCCCGGGACAGGGTTGAACACTGAAGCTTTCTTT
18	NA	TRBV4-3	once	TRBJ1-2	CASSQAHSGSQANYGYTF	TGCGCCAGCAGCCAAGCCCATTCAGGGTCCCAAGCTAACTATGGCTACACCTTC
17	TRBD1	TRBV3-1/TRBV3-2	NA	TRBJ2-2	CASSQERTTGATGELFF	TGTGCCAGCAGCCAAGAACGTACGACAGGGGCCACCGGGGAGCTGTTTTTT
14	TRBD1	TRBV11-2	NA	TRBJ2-5	CASSLGTGQETQYF	TGTGCCAGCAGCTTAGGGACAGGCCAAGAGACCCAGTACTTC
13	NA	TRBV5-5	NA	TRBJ1-5	CASSLAGGRPQHF	TGTGCCAGCAGCTTGGCCGGGGGGCGGCCCCAGCATTTT
13	TRBD1	TRBV7-9	NA	TRBJ1-2	CASSSDRVHGYTF	TGTGCCAGCAGCTCGGACAGGGTTCATGGCTACACCTTC
17	TRBD2	TRBV12-5	NA	TRBJ2-7	CASGLATLAGGSYEQYF	TGTGCTAGTGGTTTGGCAACCCTAGCGGGAGGGTCCTACGAGCAGTACTTC
20	NA	TRBV7-3	NA	TRBJ2-7	CASSSARPSLQSLPHYEQYF	TGTGCCAGCAGCTCCGCCCGCCCCTCCCTCCAATCTCTACCCCACTACGAGCAGTACTTC
16	TRBD2	TRBV7-8	once	TRBJ2-3	CASSLLTSGGTDTQYF	TGTGCCAGCAGCCTATTGACTAGCGGGGGAACAGATACGCAGTATTTT
12	TRBD1	TRBV30	NA	TRBJ2-1	CAWSTGTGILFF	TGTGCCTGGAGTACGGGGACAGGCATTCTTTTCTTC
14	TRBD1	TRBV9	NA	TRBJ1-3	CASSVQGAGNTIYF	TGTGCCAGCAGCGTACAGGGGGCCGGAAACACCATATATTTT
14	NA	TRBV10-2	NA	TRBJ1-5	CASSETGSNQPQHF	TGCGCCAGCAGTGAGACAGGGAGCAATCAGCCCCAGCATTTT
17	TRBD2	TRBV24-1	NA	TRBJ2-6	CATSDPAGGPGANVLTF	TGTGCCACCAGTGACCCAGCGGGAGGGCCCGGGGCCAACGTCCTGACTTTC
14	NA	TRBV6-5	NA	TRBJ1-4	CASSYEPYNEKLFF	TGTGCCAGCAGTTACGAACCCTATAATGAAAAACTGTTTTTT
18	NA	TRBV21-1	NA	TRBJ2-1	CASSKVQVRGQEYNEQFF	TGTGCCAGCAGCAAAGTCCAGGTTCGCGGGCAGGAGTACAATGAGCAGTTCTTC
19	TRBD1	TRBV7-2	NA	TRBJ2-7	CASSLRGPLGTGSFYEQYF	TGTGCCAGCAGCTTACGGGGGCCCCTTGGGACAGGGAGTTTCTACGAGCAGTACTTC
14	NA	TRBV27	NA	TRBJ2-1	CASSWHRSYNEQFF	TGTGCCAGCAGTTGGCACCGATCCTACAATGAGCAGTTCTTC
15	NA	TRBV7-6	NA	TRBJ1-5	CASSSGPGGNQPQHF	TGTGCCAGCAGCTCGGGCCCGGGGGGCAATCAGCCCCAGCATTTT
16	NA	TRBV30	once	TRBJ1-5	CACSLGGDYPSQPQHF	TGTGCCTGTTCCCTGGGGGGGGACTACCCGTCTCAGCCCCAGCATTTT
14	TRBD1	TRBV19	once	TRBJ2-7	CASSIGTGFDEQYF	TGTGCCAGTAGTATAGGGACAGGGTTTGACGAGCAGTACTTC
12	NA	TRBV5-1	NA	TRBJ2-5	CASSENQETQYF	TGCGCCAGCAGCGAGAACCAAGAGACCCAGTACTTC
15	NA	TRBV19	NA	TRBJ2-2	CASSNGLVSTGELFF	TGTGCCAGTAGTAATGGTCTAGTTAGTACCGGGGAGCTGTTTTTT
17	TRBD1	TRBV24-1	NA	TRBJ2-1	CATSDNAQGAFYNEQFF	TGTGCCACCAGTGATAACGCCCAGGGGGCTTTCTACAATGAGCAGTTCTTC
15	TRBD2	TRBV7-2	NA	TRBJ2-7	CASSSLAGGPSEQYF	TGTGCCAGCAGCTCCCTAGCGGGAGGGCCTAGCGAGCAGTACTTC
14	TRBD1	TRBV2	NA	TRBJ1-1	CASSEFGQGREAFF	TGTGCCAGCAGTGAGTTTGGACAGGGACGCGAAGCTTTCTTT